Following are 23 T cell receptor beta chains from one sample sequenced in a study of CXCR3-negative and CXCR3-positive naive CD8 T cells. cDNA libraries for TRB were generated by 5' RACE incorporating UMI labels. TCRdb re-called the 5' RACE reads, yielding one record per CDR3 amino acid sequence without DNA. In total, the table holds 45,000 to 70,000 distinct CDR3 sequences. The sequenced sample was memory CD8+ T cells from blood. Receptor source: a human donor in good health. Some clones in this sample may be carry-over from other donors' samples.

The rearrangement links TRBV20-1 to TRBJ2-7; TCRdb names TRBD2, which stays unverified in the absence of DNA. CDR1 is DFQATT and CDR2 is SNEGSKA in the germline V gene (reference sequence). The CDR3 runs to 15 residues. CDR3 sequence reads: CSADGLAGDSSEQYF.

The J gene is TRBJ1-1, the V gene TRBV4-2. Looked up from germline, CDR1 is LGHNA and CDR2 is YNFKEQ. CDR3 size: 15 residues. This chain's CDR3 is CASSQDQVKNTEAFF.

The CDR3 loop is CSVEFGTSVYNEQFF. V usage is TRBV29-1 and J usage is TRBJ2-1; TCRdb's D gene call, TRBD2, goes unchecked for lack of DNA. Germline CDR1 and CDR2: SQVTM and ANQGSEA. This CDR3 has 15 residues.

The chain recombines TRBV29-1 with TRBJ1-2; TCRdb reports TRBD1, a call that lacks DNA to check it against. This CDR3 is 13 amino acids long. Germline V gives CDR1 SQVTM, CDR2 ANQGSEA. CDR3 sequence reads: CSVEAGGIYGYTF.

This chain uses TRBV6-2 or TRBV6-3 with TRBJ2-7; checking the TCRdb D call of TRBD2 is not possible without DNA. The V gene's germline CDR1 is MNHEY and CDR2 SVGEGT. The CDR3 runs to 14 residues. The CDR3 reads CASSYTGTRYEQYF.

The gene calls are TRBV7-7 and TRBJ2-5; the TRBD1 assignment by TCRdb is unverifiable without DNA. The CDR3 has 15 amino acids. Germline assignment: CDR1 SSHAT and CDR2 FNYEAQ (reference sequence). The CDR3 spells CASPWAAGAQETQYF.

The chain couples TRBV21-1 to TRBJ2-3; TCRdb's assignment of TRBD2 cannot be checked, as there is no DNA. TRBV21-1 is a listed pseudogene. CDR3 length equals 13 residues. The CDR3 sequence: CASRPRSPYTQYF.

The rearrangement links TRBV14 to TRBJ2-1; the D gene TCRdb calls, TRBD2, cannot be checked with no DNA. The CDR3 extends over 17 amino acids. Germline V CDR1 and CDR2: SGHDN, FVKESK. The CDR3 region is CASSHRTSGGSYNEQFF.

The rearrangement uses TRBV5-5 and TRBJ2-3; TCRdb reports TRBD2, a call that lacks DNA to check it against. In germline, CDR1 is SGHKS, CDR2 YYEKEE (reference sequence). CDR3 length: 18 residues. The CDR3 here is CASSFNPMTSYSTDTQYF.

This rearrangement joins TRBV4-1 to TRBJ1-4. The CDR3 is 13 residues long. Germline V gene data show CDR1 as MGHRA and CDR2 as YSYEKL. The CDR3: CASASEGGEKLFF.

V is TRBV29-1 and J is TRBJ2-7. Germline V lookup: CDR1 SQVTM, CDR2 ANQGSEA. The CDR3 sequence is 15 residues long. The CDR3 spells CSVEDPAGESYEQYF.

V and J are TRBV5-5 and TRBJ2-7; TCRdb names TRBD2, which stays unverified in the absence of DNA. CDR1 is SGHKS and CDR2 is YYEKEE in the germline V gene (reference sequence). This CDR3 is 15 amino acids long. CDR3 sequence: CASTPVAESSYEQYF. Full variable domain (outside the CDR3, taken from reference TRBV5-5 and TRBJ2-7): DAGVTQSPTHLIKTRGQQVTLRCSPISGHKSVSWYQQVLGQGPQFIFQYYEKEERGRGNFPDRFSARQFPNYSSELNVNALLLGDSALYLCASTPVAESSYEQYFGPGTRLTVT.

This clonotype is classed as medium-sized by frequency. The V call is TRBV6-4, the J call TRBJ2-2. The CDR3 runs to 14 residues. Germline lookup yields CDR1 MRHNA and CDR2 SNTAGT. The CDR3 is CASSASGSTGELFF.

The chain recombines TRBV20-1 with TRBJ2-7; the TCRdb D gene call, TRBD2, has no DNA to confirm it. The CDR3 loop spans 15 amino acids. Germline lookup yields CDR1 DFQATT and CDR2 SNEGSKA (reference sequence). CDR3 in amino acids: CGARPVAGGSYEQYF.

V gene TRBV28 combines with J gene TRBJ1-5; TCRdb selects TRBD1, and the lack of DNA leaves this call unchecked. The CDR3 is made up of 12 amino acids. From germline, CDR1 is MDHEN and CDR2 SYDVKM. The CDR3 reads CASTRRAQPQHF. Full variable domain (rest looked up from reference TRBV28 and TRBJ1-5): DVKVTQSSRYLVKRTGEKVFLECVQDMDHENMFWYRQDPGLGLRLIYFSYDVKMKEKGDIPEGYSVSREKKERFSLILESASTNQTSMYLCASTRRAQPQHFGDGTRLSIL.

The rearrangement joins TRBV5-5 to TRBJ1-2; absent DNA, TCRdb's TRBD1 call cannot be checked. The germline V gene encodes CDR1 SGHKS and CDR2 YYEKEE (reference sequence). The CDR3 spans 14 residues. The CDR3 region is CASSATGGGYGYTF.

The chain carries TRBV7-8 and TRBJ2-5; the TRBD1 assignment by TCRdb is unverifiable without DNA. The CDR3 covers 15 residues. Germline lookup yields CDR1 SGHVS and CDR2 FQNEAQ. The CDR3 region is CASSMNDGTGETQYF.

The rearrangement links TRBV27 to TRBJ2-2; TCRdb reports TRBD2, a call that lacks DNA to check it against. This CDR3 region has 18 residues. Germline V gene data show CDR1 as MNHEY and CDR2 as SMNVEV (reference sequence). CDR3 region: CASTYGLASFERTGELFF.

The chain's CDR3 is CASSPGPEGAFF. J is TRBJ1-1 and V is TRBV6-5. Germline V gene sequence: CDR1 MNHEY, CDR2 SVGAGI. This CDR3 region has 12 residues.

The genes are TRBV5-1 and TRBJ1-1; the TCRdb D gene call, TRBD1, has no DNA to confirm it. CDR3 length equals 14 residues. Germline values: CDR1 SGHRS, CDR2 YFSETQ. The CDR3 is CASSLARGDPEAFF.

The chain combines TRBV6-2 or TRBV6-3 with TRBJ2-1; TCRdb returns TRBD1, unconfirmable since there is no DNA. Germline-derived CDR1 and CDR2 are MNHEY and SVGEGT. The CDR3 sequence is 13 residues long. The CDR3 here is CATTGGLSNEQFF.

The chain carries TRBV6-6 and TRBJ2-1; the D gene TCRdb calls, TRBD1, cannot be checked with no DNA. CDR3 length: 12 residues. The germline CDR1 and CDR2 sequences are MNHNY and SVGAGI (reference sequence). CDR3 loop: CASTTGPNEQFF.

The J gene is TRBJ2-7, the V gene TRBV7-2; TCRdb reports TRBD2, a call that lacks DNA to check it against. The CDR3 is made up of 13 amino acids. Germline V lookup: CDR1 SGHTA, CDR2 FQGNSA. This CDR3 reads CASSLLGEDVQYF.